The rows below give T cell receptor beta chains drawn from one sample of a study of blood T cell repertoires in COVID-19. Here immunoSEQ multiplex PCR was the method, and the copy in TCRdb shows in-frame clones only, minus some. The sample shows over 50,000 clones, 87% of them seen only once. The sample comprised peripheral blood. These receptors all stem from a man aged 55-75 years with acute or convalescent COVID-19. Each CDR3 is given with its conserved first and last residue. The D gene is left open where the match is weak. Where a row states a size, it is once, few, many or the class of an expanded clone; other rows omit it.

V gene	clone size	D gene	J gene	CDR3 protein	CDR3 DNA
TRBV30	NA	NA	TRBJ2-3	CAWSLGGPADTQYF	TGTGCCTGGAGCCTGGGGGGACCGGCAGATACGCAGTATTTT
TRBV10-2	NA	TRBD2	TRBJ2-3	CASSERLAGTTDTQYF	TGCGCCAGCAGTGAGAGGTTAGCGGGGACCACAGATACGCAGTATTTT
TRBV11-3	NA	NA	TRBJ1-1	CASSIDTTTRAFF	TGTGCCAGCAGCATCGACACCACCACCAGAGCTTTCTTT
TRBV7-8	NA	TRBD2	TRBJ2-5	CASSPTLAGQETQYF	TGTGCCAGCAGCCCCACCCTAGCGGGCCAAGAGACCCAGTACTTC
TRBV20-1	NA	TRBD2	TRBJ2-3	CSASTASGGTDTQYF	TGCAGTGCTAGTACAGCTAGCGGGGGCACAGATACGCAGTATTTT
TRBV6-5	NA	NA	TRBJ1-1	CASTTTGEAFF	TGTGCCAGCACCACGACGGGTGAAGCTTTCTTT
TRBV28	NA	NA	TRBJ1-1	CASSLQRAEAFF	TGTGCCAGCAGTTTACAGAGGGCTGAAGCTTTCTTT
TRBV20-1	NA	TRBD1	TRBJ1-1	CSAATGVRAFF	TGCAGTGCTGCCACAGGGGTGCGAGCTTTCTTT
TRBV19	NA	NA	TRBJ1-6	CASSMPGRHNSPLHF	TGTGCCAGTAGTATGCCCGGGAGACATAATTCACCCCTCCACTTT
TRBV4-3	NA	NA	TRBJ2-7	CASSPSEGAYEQYF	TGCGCCAGCAGCCCGTCCGAGGGGGCCTACGAGCAGTACTTC
TRBV9	NA	TRBD1	TRBJ1-2	CASSPAPTGAYGYTF	TGTGCCAGCAGCCCAGCACCGACAGGGGCTTATGGCTACACCTTC
TRBV12-3/TRBV12-4	NA	TRBD1	TRBJ1-2	CASNEGGGGYTF	TGTGCCAGCAACGAAGGGGGCGGTGGCTACACCTTC
TRBV18	NA	NA	TRBJ1-2	CASSPPLLWTGYTF	TGTGCCAGCTCACCACCCCTACTCTGGACAGGCTACACCTTC
TRBV15	NA	NA	TRBJ2-7	CATSRDVRETYEQYF	TGTGCCACCAGCAGAGACGTCCGGGAGACTTACGAGCAGTACTTC
TRBV23-1	once	NA	TRBJ1-5	CASITTNQPQHF	TGCGCCAGCATAACGACTAATCAGCCCCAGCATTTT
TRBV15	NA	TRBD2	TRBJ2-3	CATSRVQSSGGAFRTDTQYF	TGTGCCACCAGCAGAGTACAATCTAGCGGGGGGGCTTTTCGCACAGATACGCAGTATTTT
TRBV3-1/TRBV3-2	NA	NA	TRBJ1-1	CASSQFMTEAFF	TGTGCCAGCAGCCAATTTATGACAGAAGCTTTCTTT
TRBV6-5	NA	NA	TRBJ1-4	CASSREASYEKLFF	TGTGCCAGCAGCAGGGAGGCGAGTTATGAAAAACTGTTTTTT
TRBV25-1	NA	TRBD1	TRBJ2-2	CACSGTGNPGELFF	TGTGCCTGTTCCGGGACAGGGAATCCCGGGGAGCTGTTTTTT
TRBV5-1	NA	TRBD1	TRBJ1-5	CASSSGQGGQPQHF	TGCGCCAGCAGCTCCGGACAGGGAGGGCAGCCCCAGCATTTT
TRBV7-6	few	NA	TRBJ2-3	CASSLMGTPTDTQYF	TGTGCCAGCAGCTTAATGGGGACTCCCACAGATACGCAGTATTTT
TRBV2	NA	TRBD2	TRBJ2-1	CASSNGGAPGLNEQFF	TGTGCCAGCAGCAACGGGGGGGCACCCGGCCTCAATGAGCAGTTCTTC
TRBV7-8	few	TRBD1	TRBJ1-3	CASSLGTGAKGNTIYF	TGTGCCAGCAGCTTAGGGACAGGGGCTAAAGGAAACACCATATATTTT
TRBV7-9	NA	TRBD1	TRBJ1-1	CASSKGQGNTEAFF	TGTGCCAGCAGCAAAGGACAGGGGAACACTGAAGCTTTCTTT
TRBV6-6	NA	TRBD2	TRBJ2-2	CASSWTSGPNTGELFF	TGTGCCAGCAGTTGGACTAGCGGGCCGAACACCGGGGAGCTGTTTTTT
TRBV4-2	NA	NA	TRBJ1-4	CASSRFDMAGQGEKLFF	TGTGCCAGCAGCAGGTTTGACATGGCAGGCCAAGGCGAAAAACTGTTTTTT
TRBV18	NA	NA	TRBJ1-1	CASSPRTSMNTEAFF	TGTGCCAGCTCACCCCGAACATCCATGAACACTGAAGCTTTCTTT
TRBV5-1	NA	NA	TRBJ1-3	CASSQRLLNTTGNTIYF	TGCGCCAGCAGCCAACGACTGCTTAATACCACTGGAAACACCATATATTTT
TRBV6-2/TRBV6-3	NA	TRBD2	TRBJ2-7	CASSRGGPYEQYF	TGTGCCAGCAGTCGGGGGGGCCCCTACGAGCAGTACTTC
TRBV4-3	NA	NA	TRBJ1-1	CASSQDRVGSMAFF	TGCGCCAGCAGCCAAGACAGGGTGGGGTCGATGGCTTTCTTT